This T cell receptor beta chain stems from a study of memory CD4+ T cells and cytomegalovirus serostatus. Study background: Donors were healthy Belgian adults, 10 or so CMV seropositive and approximately 23 seronegative. Broader study findings: CD4+ memory repertoires contained 67 of 164 reported CMV TCRbeta sequences.

Of note for this clone: Its antigen is unknown.

The sort gate was single viable CD3+CD4+CD8-CD45RO+ cells for memory CD4+ T cells. Total CD4+ T cells were enriched by CD4 positive selection. Sequencing was performed with immunoSEQ multiplex PCR; in TCRdb, only in-frame clones are kept and a portion is missing. The top ten clones hold over 0.5% of a sample with tens of thousands of clones, just under 80% of them seen once. V gave up 5 bases and J gave up 2 bases; unmatched junction bases: 3. The CDR3 is made up of 13 amino acids. The germline V gene has CDR1 SNHLY and CDR2 FYNNEI. Specimen: memory CD4+ T cells from blood. This chain uses TRBV2 with TRBJ2-7, with 7 bases lining up with TRBD1. This clonotype originated in an adult in good health and CMV-seronegative. Here the CDR3 DNA reads TGTGCCAGCAGTTTACAGGGGACCTACGAGCAGTACTTC. It encodes CASSLQGTYEQYF.